Presented here are 30 T cell receptor beta chains from one specimen sequenced in a study of vaccination and CD4 T cells after COVID-19. CD4+ T cells that had been cultured provided DNA sequenced with the Oncomine TCR Beta short-read assay. TCRdb processed the PCR reads anew with MiXCR; each CDR3 protein has one entry. Among roughly 13,000 distinct CDR3 sequences listed, more than 55% were seen once. For these receptors, no antigen is known. Treatment in this sample: roughly 11-day PBMC culture with coronavirus spike peptide pools or control peptides (ViraFEST assay). Source material: CD4+ T cells from blood, cultured in vitro. These receptors were obtained from a human donor who had recovered from COVID-19.

The rearrangement links TRBV6-2 or TRBV6-3 to TRBJ2-7; TRBD2 aligns across 8 bases. The germline gives CDR1 MNHEY, CDR2 SVGEGT. The V and J ends lost 2 bases and 2 bases, in that order; junction bases with no gene match: 5. This CDR3 is 15 amino acids long. CDR3 amino acids: CASSYTSGGAYEQYF. The CDR3 DNA is TGTGCCAGCAGTTACACGAGCGGGGGCGCCTACGAGCAGTACTTC.

Written as DNA, the CDR3 is TGTGCCAGTAGTCCCGGGACAGGGGAAACGCAGTATTTT. Translating it yields CASSPGTGETQYF. V is TRBV19 and J is TRBJ2-3; 10 nucleotides match TRBD1. The CDR3 contains 13 residues. The V gene's germline CDR1 is LNHDA and CDR2 SQIVND (reference sequence). Trimming cost V 5 bases and J 9 bases; bases outside gene matches: 5.

In DNA form, the CDR3 reads TGTGCCAGCAGTTACCGGGACGCCTATGGCTACACCTTC. The encoded protein is CASSYRDAYGYTF. The chain has TRBV6-2 or TRBV6-3 and TRBJ1-2; tentative D call: TRBD1 (5 bases). Deletions cut 2 bases from V and 4 bases from J, with 8 bases between. Germline CDR1 reads MNHEY; CDR2 reads SVGEGT. The CDR3 sequence is 13 residues long.

V and J are TRBV6-2 or TRBV6-3 and TRBJ2-7; 14 bases align to TRBD2. The CDR3 is 18 amino acids. Unmatched junction bases numbered 13, after V lost 4 bases and J lost 5 bases. CDR1 is MNHEY, CDR2 SVGEGT, per germline. CDR3 sequence: CASSLWRPGTSGSDEQYF. The CDR3 coding sequence is TGTGCCAGCAGTTTATGGCGGCCCGGGACTAGCGGGAGCGACGAGCAGTACTTC.

This clonotype ranks as medium-sized. The rearrangement links TRBV20-1 to TRBJ1-2, with no clear D. Trimming removed 4 bases from V and 3 bases from J, with 15 bases in between. The CDR3 consists of 14 residues. CDR1 is DFQATT, CDR2 SNEGSKA, per germline (reference sequence). CDR3 in DNA: TGCAGTGCTATCCCCCGGTACAGAGACTATGGCTACACCTTC. Translated: CSAIPRYRDYGYTF.

The chain is built from TRBV19 and TRBJ1-5; no definite D call. Germline loops: CDR1 LNHDA, CDR2 SQIVND (reference sequence). The CDR3 is 12 amino acids. V was clipped by 6 bases and J by 4 bases, with 7 bases between them. The CDR3 nucleotides are TGTGCCAGTAGCCCTTATAATCAGCCCCAGCATTTT. Translation gives CASSPYNQPQHF.

The sample holds a few counts of this clonotype. The chain joins TRBV20-1 to TRBJ2-4; 13 bases agree with TRBD2. J lost 15 bases, V lost 2 bases, and 13 bases had no gene match. This CDR3 is built from 15 residues. CDR1 is DFQATT and CDR2 is SNEGSKA in the germline V gene (reference sequence). CDR3 in amino acids: CSARPRRGLAGLRYF. CDR3 coding DNA: TGCAGTGCTAGACCCCGAAGGGGACTAGCGGGACTACGGTACTTC.

V gene TRBV20-1 combines with J gene TRBJ2-3; TRBD1 is a possible D gene (5 bases). Per the germline V gene, CDR1 is DFQATT and CDR2 is SNEGSKA (reference sequence). The CDR3 is 14 amino acids. V dropped 3 bases and J dropped 4 bases, with 14 bases sitting between them. CDR3 DNA: TGCAGTGCTAGGCCCTTTGGGGCGCCAGATACGCAGTATTTT. Translating gives CSARPFGAPDTQYF.

The chain employs TRBV7-7 and TRBJ1-1; a possible D gene is TRBD1 (5 bases). The CDR3 consists of 11 residues. Germline CDR1 reads SSHAT; CDR2 reads FNYEAQ (reference sequence). DNA for the CDR3: TGTGCTAGCGGAGGGACGTCGGCTGCTTTCTTT. This codes for CASGGTSAAFF.

This chain joins TRBV15 and TRBJ2-3, with D possibly being TRBD2 (5 bases). Trimming pared 5 bases from V and 2 bases from J, leaving 14 bases between. CDR3 length: 15 residues. CDR1 and CDR2 (germline): LNHNV, YYDKDF (reference sequence). CDR3 amino acids: CATSPGSSFTDTQYF. The CDR3 region has the DNA TGTGCCACCAGCCCGGGGTCCTCCTTCACAGATACGCAGTATTTT.

V gene TRBV5-1 combines with J gene TRBJ2-7, with 7 bases matching TRBD2. V shed 4 bases, J shed 0 bases, and the junction held 7 bases outside the gene matches. Germline-derived CDR1 and CDR2 are SGHRS and YFSETQ. The CDR3 covers 15 residues. CDR3 protein: CASSISGTTSYEQYF. Here the CDR3 DNA reads TGCGCCAGCAGCATCTCCGGGACTACCTCCTACGAGCAGTACTTC.

The sample holds a few counts of this clonotype. The J gene is TRBJ2-3, the V gene TRBV20-1, with a possible D match to TRBD2 (6 bases). Germline V gene sequence: CDR1 DFQATT, CDR2 SNEGSKA (reference sequence). The CDR3 contains 15 residues. V was cut by 0 bases and J by 4 bases, with 14 bases left in between. The CDR3 DNA follows: TGCAGTGCTAGAGAGGTGGGTGGGACTTCAGATACGCAGTATTTT. Encoded protein: CSAREVGGTSDTQYF.

The chain combines TRBV6-1 with TRBJ2-2, with 7 nucleotides matching TRBD1. This CDR3 is built from 15 residues. After removal of 5 bases from V and 0 bases from J, the junction contained 3 bases not matched to a gene. The V gene's germline CDR1 is MNHNS and CDR2 SASEGT. The CDR3: CASSLGQANTGELFF. The DNA of the CDR3 is TGTGCCAGCAGTCTAGGACAGGCGAACACCGGGGAGCTGTTTTTT.

The rearrangement links TRBV10-1 to TRBJ2-3; 7 nucleotides match TRBD1. This CDR3 region has 18 residues. Trimming took 0 bases from V and 5 from J; bases not matched to a gene: 14. Germline CDR1 reads WNHNN; CDR2 reads SYGVQD (reference sequence). This chain's CDR3 is CASSESGPEGALKDTQYF. In DNA, the CDR3 is TGCGCCAGCAGTGAGTCGGGACCCGAGGGGGCGTTGAAAGATACGCAGTATTTT.

The chain carries TRBV6-2 or TRBV6-3 and TRBJ1-1, with 7 bases aligning to TRBD1. Germline loops: CDR1 MNHEY, CDR2 SVGEGT. J was trimmed by 5 bases and V by 4 bases; bases with no gene match: 4. The CDR3 is made up of 13 amino acids. The CDR3: CASSWPGGTEAFF. CDR3 nucleotide sequence: TGTGCCAGCAGTTGGCCAGGGGGAACTGAAGCTTTCTTT.

The chain combines TRBV7-8 with TRBJ2-5; the D is unclear. Trimming left V 4 bases short and J 5 bases short, with 5 bases between. CDR1 is SGHVS, CDR2 FQNEAQ, per germline. This CDR3 spans 11 amino acids. CDR3 amino acids: CASSSRETQYF. In DNA, the CDR3 is TGTGCCAGCAGCTCGCGGGAGACCCAGTACTTC.

The chain couples TRBV11-3 to TRBJ1-1; maybe TRBD1 (5 bases). The V and J ends lost 4 bases and 4 bases respectively, with 10 bases between them. This CDR3 is 13 amino acids long. Germline-derived CDR1 and CDR2 are SGHNT and YENEEA. CDR3 in amino acids: CASSSDRGTEAFF. CDR3 sequence (DNA): TGTGCCAGCAGCTCCGACAGAGGCACTGAAGCTTTCTTT.

V and J are TRBV7-9 and TRBJ2-3, with 13 positions matching TRBD2. The germline V gene has CDR1 SEHNR and CDR2 FQNEAQ (reference sequence). The CDR3 loop spans 17 amino acids. V was pared by 5 bases and J by 4 bases, with 9 bases of the junction left unmatched. The CDR3 spells CASSRWTSGGLADTQYF. In DNA form, the CDR3 reads TGTGCCAGCAGCCGATGGACTAGCGGGGGCCTAGCAGATACGCAGTATTTT.

V gene TRBV6-1 combines with J gene TRBJ1-5; 7 nucleotides align to TRBD1. The ends lost 3 bases at V and 7 bases at J; junction bases unmatched: 6. In germline, CDR1 is MNHNS, CDR2 SASEGT. The CDR3 runs to 14 residues. The CDR3 nucleotides are TGTGCCAGCAGTGATCGACAGGGCAGGCAGCCCCAGCATTTT. This translates into CASSDRQGRQPQHF.

This clonotype has more than one count but fewer than ten. The V gene is TRBV6-1, the J gene TRBJ1-2; D gene ambiguous. CDR1 MNHNS and CDR2 SASEGT come from the germline V gene. The CDR3 has 19 amino acids. V lost 2 bases, J lost 0 bases, and 22 bases lay in between. CDR3 sequence reads: CASSELLYKASRSNYGYTF. For the CDR3, the DNA is TGTGCCAGCAGTGAATTGTTGTACAAGGCGAGCCGATCTAACTATGGCTACACCTTC.

V is TRBV5-8 and J is TRBJ1-6, with D possibly TRBD1 on 6 matching bases. V was clipped by 4 bases and J by 10 bases, with 18 bases between them. From germline, CDR1 is SGHTS and CDR2 YDEGEE. This CDR3 is built from 15 residues. The CDR3 DNA reads as TGTGCCAGCAGCCTAGGACAGCATCAAGGATCACCCCTCCACTTT. It specifies CASSLGQHQGSPLHF.

The chain uses TRBV15 and TRBJ2-6; the D gene is possibly TRBD1 (6 bases). V lost 0 bases and J lost 3, with 21 bases in between. The CDR3 contains 20 residues. The germline V gene encodes CDR1 LNHNV and CDR2 YYDKDF (reference sequence). CDR3 coding DNA: TGTGCCACCAGCAGAGAAGCGAAGGCAGGGGCTCTCGGTGGGGCCAACGTCCTGACTTTC. Translation: CATSREAKAGALGGANVLTF.

Here the CDR3 reads CASSISSRVYGYTF. Here the CDR3 DNA reads TGTGCCAGTAGTATATCGTCCAGGGTCTATGGCTACACCTTC. The chain links TRBV19 to TRBJ1-2; D might be TRBD1 (5 bases). The CDR3 is made up of 14 amino acids. Germline V gives CDR1 LNHDA, CDR2 SQIVND (reference sequence). Between the trimmed V and J ends, which lost 2 bases and 4 bases, there was a span of 11 bases.

This clonotype was found a few times. This rearrangement joins TRBV24-1 to TRBJ2-2, with TRBD1 as a possible D gene (6 bases). The CDR3 contains 14 residues. Trimming removed 7 bases at V and 0 bases at J, with 8 bases between. Germline V gene sequence: CDR1 KGHDR, CDR2 SFDVKD. In DNA, the CDR3 is TGTGCCACCAGCCGGACAGCGAACACCGGGGAGCTGTTTTTT. Translated: CATSRTANTGELFF.

The CDR3 DNA reads TGTGCCAGCACCCAAGATTTGGGGGCGCCGGGGGCCAACGTCCTGACTTTC. Amino acid sequence: CASTQDLGAPGANVLTF. This sequence joins TRBV2 and TRBJ2-6, with D perhaps TRBD1 (6 bases). The length of the CDR3 is 17 residues. V lost 7 bases and J 4 bases, leaving 20 bases between the germline ends. Germline lookup yields CDR1 SNHLY and CDR2 FYNNEI.

This chain uses TRBV6-2 or TRBV6-3 with TRBJ1-2; the D gene is possibly TRBD1 (5 bases). The V end lost 4 bases, the J end lost 8 bases, and 8 bases lay between the germline ends. Germline V gene sequence: CDR1 MNHEY, CDR2 SVGEGT. This CDR3 comprises 11 residues. CDR3 nucleotide sequence: TGTGCCAGCAGTTCGGGACCGGGCTACACCTTC. Its protein is CASSSGPGYTF.

This chain links TRBV29-1 with TRBJ1-2; 7 positions agree with TRBD1. V lost 4 bases and J lost 2; bases outside the gene matches: 7. The CDR3 loop spans 14 amino acids. Germline CDR1 SQVTM, CDR2 ANQGSEA. This CDR3 reads CSVGPGTENYGYTF. DNA for the CDR3: TGCAGCGTTGGCCCCGGGACAGAAAACTATGGCTACACCTTC.

The table lists this clonotype with a few counts. The V call is TRBV20-1, the J call TRBJ2-3; D unclear. V was cut by 6 bases and J by 0 bases, with 7 bases left in between. The CDR3 runs 12 residues. Germline V CDR1 and CDR2: DFQATT, SNEGSKA (reference sequence). CDR3 region: CSAPESTDTQYF. In DNA, the CDR3 is TGCAGTGCCCCCGAAAGCACAGATACGCAGTATTTT.

The V gene is TRBV7-9, the J gene TRBJ1-5; D is unresolved. The V gene lost 2 bases and the J gene lost 0 bases, with 5 bases spanning the gap. Germline lookup yields CDR1 SEHNR and CDR2 FQNEAQ (reference sequence). The CDR3 totals 14 residues. CDR3 DNA sequence: TGTGCCAGCAGCTTATTGGGTAGCAATCAGCCCCAGCATTTT. This encodes CASSLLGSNQPQHF.

This sequence joins TRBV9 and TRBJ1-1; D unresolved. This CDR3 region has 15 residues. The V end was cut by 4 bases, the J end by 5 bases, with 18 bases between. The germline V gene encodes CDR1 SGDLS and CDR2 YYNGEE. The CDR3 loop reads CASSLLGEGWTEAFF. DNA for the CDR3: TGTGCCAGCAGCCTCCTCGGGGAGGGATGGACTGAAGCTTTCTTT.